The sequence of this T cell receptor beta chain was determined in a study of shared clonotypes between healthy human individuals. Study observations and caveats: Inspection by rarefaction showed sorted-subset sequencing to be incomplete despite large depth. Among non-shared clonotypes, generation probabilities were lower than among those shared by all four donors. Naive CD4 clonotypes were shared across a handful of donors at roughly 5%.

About 33,000 T cell genomes (approximately 0.2 ug DNA) went into each sorted-subset replicate. TCRdb's table, derived via immunoSEQ multiplex PCR, lists solely in-frame clones and lacks some. The sample shows millions of clones, about 93% of them seen only once. Points on this clone: Its antigen remains unidentified.

Positively selected for CCR7, the CD45RO-negative cells used as naive CD8 cells excluded terminally differentiated effector memory CD45RA+ cells. V was pared by 6 bases and J by 0 bases, with 15 bases of the junction left unmatched. Germline V gene lookup returns CDR1 LGHNA and CDR2 YSLEER. CDR3 length equals 19 residues. V and J are TRBV4-3 and TRBJ2-1, with 9 bases lining up with TRBD2. Sequences were obtained from naive CD8+ T cells from PBMCs. The receptor was isolated from a man aged 18 to 30 in good health. Some clones in this sample may be carry-over from other donors' samples. The CDR3 coding sequence is TGCGCCAGCAGTCGAATAGCGGGAGCCCTTGAGGGCTCCTACAATGAGCAGTTCTTC. Residues: CASSRIAGALEGSYNEQFF.